This is a list of T cell receptor beta chains from one sample in a study of shared clonotypes between healthy human individuals. Clones were sequenced by immunoSEQ multiplex PCR, and TCRdb holds only the in-frame ones, with some missing. The data show about 1 million clones, around 74% seen once. What was sequenced was memory CD4+ T cells sorted from blood. The receptors derive from a man aged 18 to 29 in good health. The CDR3 runs from the conserved cysteine through the conserved F or W. D genes are given only for firm matches. The listing skips clone size in some rows; elsewhere it reads once, few, many or a size class.

length: 15; V: TRBV7-2; size: once; J: TRBJ2-1; D: .; DNA: TGTGCCAGCAGCACCTCGCCCTCAGGGTACAATGAGCAGTTCTTC; CDR3: CASSTSPSGYNEQFF
length: 10; V: TRBV30; size: .; J: TRBJ1-2; D: .; DNA: TGTGCCTGGAAGGTTTCTGGCTACACCTTC; CDR3: CAWKVSGYTF
length: 16; V: TRBV7-8; size: .; J: TRBJ2-3; D: .; DNA: TGTGCCAGCAGCTTAGTGGTGGGGCTTTTGACAGATACGCAGTATTTT; CDR3: CASSLVVGLLTDTQYF
length: 17; V: TRBV19; size: .; J: TRBJ2-3; D: TRBD2; DNA: TGTGCCAGTAGTAGAAGGACTAGCGGGGGAAGCACAGATACGCAGTATTTT; CDR3: CASSRRTSGGSTDTQYF
length: 15; V: TRBV29-1; size: .; J: TRBJ2-7; D: TRBD2; DNA: TGCAGCGCCGCCGCCGGGGGGGTACTCTCGGACGAGCAGTACTTC; CDR3: CSAAAGGVLSDEQYF
length: 11; V: TRBV20-1; size: .; J: TRBJ1-2; D: .; DNA: TGCAGTGCTAGTCGGCAAGAGGGCTACACCTTC; CDR3: CSASRQEGYTF
length: 13; V: TRBV11-2; size: few; J: TRBJ2-5; D: TRBD2; DNA: TGTGCCAGCAGCTTGGGACTAGTGGAGACCCAGTACTTC; CDR3: CASSLGLVETQYF
length: 15; V: TRBV9; size: .; J: TRBJ2-5; D: TRBD2; DNA: TGTGCCAGCAGCGCTAGCGGGAGGGCCTGGGAGACCCAGTACTTC; CDR3: CASSASGRAWETQYF
length: 14; V: TRBV5-6; size: .; J: TRBJ1-4; D: TRBD1; DNA: TGTGCCAGCAGCAGACAGGGTCCCAATGAAAAACTGTTTTTT; CDR3: CASSRQGPNEKLFF
length: 16; V: TRBV5-1; size: .; J: TRBJ2-7; D: .; DNA: TGCGCCAGCAGTTCGGCTCAGGGGCATTTGACCTACGAGCAGTACTTC; CDR3: CASSSAQGHLTYEQYF
length: 17; V: TRBV28; size: .; J: TRBJ2-7; D: .; DNA: TGTGCCAGCAGTTTTCACATGGTGGACCTGAGGGGTTACGAGCAGTACTTC; CDR3: CASSFHMVDLRGYEQYF
length: 15; V: TRBV28; size: .; J: TRBJ2-3; D: TRBD1; DNA: TGTGCCAGCAGTTCAGGAGGACAGGCCACAGATACGCAGTATTTT; CDR3: CASSSGGQATDTQYF
length: 16; V: TRBV19; size: few; J: TRBJ2-7; D: .; DNA: TGTGCCAGTAGTATAAAGGGGCAGGCCAGTGGGCAGGAGCAGTACTTC; CDR3: CASSIKGQASGQEQYF
length: 17; V: TRBV4-2; size: .; J: TRBJ2-7; D: TRBD2; DNA: TGTGCCAGCAGCCAGAAAGTGGGCGGGACTAGCTTCCACGAGCAGTACTTC; CDR3: CASSQKVGGTSFHEQYF
length: 13; V: TRBV14; size: .; J: TRBJ1-6; D: .; DNA: TGTGCCAGCAGAAATTCATGGGTTTCACCCCTCCACTTT; CDR3: CASRNSWVSPLHF
length: 11; V: TRBV6-1; size: .; J: TRBJ2-7; D: .; DNA: TGTGCCAGCAGCGAGAGTTGGGGGCAGTACTTC; CDR3: CASSESWGQYF
length: 16; V: TRBV27; size: .; J: TRBJ2-5; D: TRBD1; DNA: TGTGCCAGCAGGCCAGCCCGGGACAGATCTCAAGAGACCCAGTACTTC; CDR3: CASRPARDRSQETQYF
length: 17; V: TRBV11-2; size: .; J: TRBJ2-2; D: TRBD2; DNA: TGTGCCAGCAGCCGCATCCTTCTGAGACTAGCAGGCGGGGAGCTGTTTTTT; CDR3: CASSRILLRLAGGELFF
length: 9; V: TRBV6-4; size: .; J: TRBJ2-5; D: .; DNA: TGTGCCTCACTGGAGACCCAGTACTTC; CDR3: CASLETQYF
length: 16; V: TRBV19; size: .; J: TRBJ1-5; D: .; DNA: TGTGCCAGTAGTGACGGGGGGCCAAGAAGAGATCAGCCCCAGCATTTT; CDR3: CASSDGGPRRDQPQHF
length: 15; V: TRBV5-5; size: .; J: TRBJ2-7; D: .; DNA: TGTGCCAGCAGCTTGCGAGACGCTTACTCCTACGAGCAGTACTTC; CDR3: CASSLRDAYSYEQYF
length: 14; V: TRBV6-5; size: .; J: TRBJ2-2; D: .; DNA: TGTGCCAGCAGTTACTCCCAGGGTACCGGGGAGCTGTTTTTT; CDR3: CASSYSQGTGELFF
length: 15; V: TRBV6-6; size: .; J: TRBJ2-3; D: TRBD1; DNA: TGTGCCAGCAGGATGGGGACAGCCGACACAGATACGCAGTATTTT; CDR3: CASRMGTADTDTQYF
length: 16; V: TRBV30; size: .; J: TRBJ1-6; D: .; DNA: TGTGCCTGGAGACCCGACGGGTGGGTAAATTTGTCACCCCTCCACTTT; CDR3: CAWRPDGWVNLSPLHF
length: 16; V: TRBV7-6; size: .; J: TRBJ2-5; D: .; DNA: TGTGCCAGCAGCCTGCGCCGGGACACGGTGGGGGAGACCCAGTACTTC; CDR3: CASSLRRDTVGETQYF
length: 13; V: TRBV28; size: .; J: TRBJ1-2; D: .; DNA: TGTGCCAGCAGAACTGAGGACTTGTATGGCTACACCTTC; CDR3: CASRTEDLYGYTF
length: 15; V: TRBV2; size: once; J: TRBJ1-1; D: .; DNA: TGTGCCAGCAGTGCAGGGACAAGATTGAACACTGAAGCTTTCTTT; CDR3: CASSAGTRLNTEAFF
length: 14; V: TRBV7-7; size: .; J: TRBJ1-3; D: .; DNA: TGTGCTAGCAGCTTGACATTGAATGGAAACACCATATATTTT; CDR3: CASSLTLNGNTIYF
length: 16; V: TRBV11-2; size: .; J: TRBJ1-1; D: .; DNA: TGTGCCAGCAGCTTAGGACGAGGGGCGAAGAACACTGAAGCTTTCTTT; CDR3: CASSLGRGAKNTEAFF
length: 15; V: TRBV27; size: .; J: TRBJ2-1; D: TRBD2; DNA: TGTGCCAGCAGTGGACTAGCGGGAAACTACAATGAGCAGTTCTTC; CDR3: CASSGLAGNYNEQFF
length: 15; V: TRBV13; size: .; J: TRBJ2-1; D: TRBD2; DNA: TGTGCCAGCAGGGAAAGCGGGGGGGCTCACAATGAGCAGTTCTTC; CDR3: CASRESGGAHNEQFF
length: 17; V: TRBV19; size: .; J: TRBJ2-4; D: TRBD2; DNA: TGTGCCAAAAAACTAGCGGGGGTACGGGGCGACAAAAACATTCAGTACTTC; CDR3: CAKKLAGVRGDKNIQYF
length: 12; V: TRBV7-9; size: .; J: TRBJ2-7; D: .; DNA: TGTGCCAGCAGCTTAGAGACCTACGAGCAGTACTTC; CDR3: CASSLETYEQYF
length: 14; V: TRBV25-1; size: .; J: TRBJ1-1; D: .; DNA: TGTGCCAGCAGTGTTCCAGGGGTGAACACTGAAGCTTTCTTT; CDR3: CASSVPGVNTEAFF
length: 15; V: TRBV11-2; size: .; J: TRBJ2-1; D: .; DNA: TGTGCCAGCAGCTTAGGGTCCAGGGTCGACAATGAGCAGTTCTTC; CDR3: CASSLGSRVDNEQFF
length: 15; V: TRBV7-3; size: .; J: TRBJ2-5; D: .; DNA: TGTGCCAGCAGCACACAGGGATTCGGACAAGAGACCCAGTACTTC; CDR3: CASSTQGFGQETQYF
length: 18; V: TRBV7-2; size: .; J: TRBJ2-1; D: TRBD2; DNA: TGTGCCAGCAGCTTAGCCGATACGACTAGCGGGAGAAGTAATGAGCAGTTCTTC; CDR3: CASSLADTTSGRSNEQFF
length: 16; V: TRBV7-9; size: .; J: TRBJ1-4; D: TRBD1; DNA: TGTGCCAGCAGCTTTGGGTCCGGGACAGGGCACGAAAAACTGTTTTTT; CDR3: CASSFGSGTGHEKLFF
length: 16; V: TRBV4-1; size: .; J: TRBJ1-3; D: .; DNA: TGCGCCAGCAGCAAGTCAGACACCATTCCTGGAAACACCATATATTTT; CDR3: CASSKSDTIPGNTIYF
length: 13; V: TRBV9; size: .; J: TRBJ1-1; D: .; DNA: TGTGCCAGCAGCGCAGGGGTTAACACTGAAGCTTTCTTT; CDR3: CASSAGVNTEAFF
length: 16; V: TRBV28; size: .; J: TRBJ2-7; D: TRBD1; DNA: TGTGCCAGCAGTTTAGACCTGCCGGGACAGGGCTACGAGCAGTACTTC; CDR3: CASSLDLPGQGYEQYF
length: 14; V: TRBV5-1; size: .; J: TRBJ1-3; D: .; DNA: TGCGCCAGCAGTCCCCAGGGTTCTCGAAACACCATATATTTT; CDR3: CASSPQGSRNTIYF
length: 17; V: TRBV5-4; size: .; J: TRBJ1-5; D: TRBD1; DNA: TGTGCCAGCAGCTATAGCCGGGACAGGGGGGGCAATCAGCCCCAGCATTTT; CDR3: CASSYSRDRGGNQPQHF
length: 16; V: TRBV19; size: .; J: TRBJ1-1; D: .; DNA: TGTGCCAGTAGAATGAGACAGCGAGCTATGAACACTGAAGCTTTCTTT; CDR3: CASRMRQRAMNTEAFF
length: 15; V: TRBV10-3; size: .; J: TRBJ1-1; D: TRBD1; DNA: TGTGCCATCAGTGACCAGGGGGCTATGAACACTGAAGCTTTCTTT; CDR3: CAISDQGAMNTEAFF
length: 14; V: TRBV5-1; size: .; J: TRBJ1-2; D: .; DNA: TGCGCCAGCAGGGGGCAGCTGACTGCCTATGGCTACACCTTC; CDR3: CASRGQLTAYGYTF
length: 14; V: TRBV7-2; size: few; J: TRBJ2-2; D: .; DNA: TGTGCCAGCAGTCCCACATCGAACACCGGGGAGCTGTTTTTT; CDR3: CASSPTSNTGELFF
length: 12; V: TRBV7-2; size: .; J: TRBJ2-7; D: .; DNA: TGTGCCAGCAGCTTTTCGATTGGCGAGCAGTACTTC; CDR3: CASSFSIGEQYF
length: 16; V: TRBV5-1; size: .; J: TRBJ2-1; D: .; DNA: TGCGCCAGCAGCTGGACCTCAGGGACCACATACAATGAGCAGTTCTTC; CDR3: CASSWTSGTTYNEQFF
length: 14; V: TRBV6-5; size: .; J: TRBJ1-1; D: .; DNA: TGTGCCAGCAGCCACACAGGAATGAACACTGAAGCTTTCTTT; CDR3: CASSHTGMNTEAFF
length: 15; V: TRBV5-4; size: .; J: TRBJ2-1; D: TRBD1; DNA: TGTGCCAGCAGGTCGGACAGGAGCTCCTACAATGAGCAGTTCTTC; CDR3: CASRSDRSSYNEQFF
length: 19; V: TRBV29-1; size: few; J: TRBJ2-1; D: TRBD2; DNA: TGCAGCACCCAAAAGGGACTAGCGGAATCAGTGAGCTCCTACAATGAGCAGTTCTTC; CDR3: CSTQKGLAESVSSYNEQFF
length: 14; V: TRBV6-4; size: .; J: TRBJ2-3; D: TRBD1; DNA: TGTGCCAGCAGTGGAGGGGACAGGGGGGATACGCAGTATTTT; CDR3: CASSGGDRGDTQYF
length: 13; V: TRBV28; size: .; J: TRBJ1-5; D: .; DNA: TGTGCCAGCAGCGATGATAGCAATCAGCCCCAGCATTTT; CDR3: CASSDDSNQPQHF
length: 12; V: TRBV5-1; size: .; J: TRBJ2-1; D: .; DNA: TGCGCCAGCAGCTTGGATGGAACCGGGCAGTTCTTC; CDR3: CASSLDGTGQFF
length: 14; V: TRBV10-3; size: .; J: TRBJ2-5; D: TRBD2; DNA: TGTGCCATCAGTCGGGGGGGCTTCATGGAGACCCAGTACTTC; CDR3: CAISRGGFMETQYF
length: 11; V: TRBV30; size: .; J: TRBJ2-7; D: .; DNA: TGTGCCTGGAGTAACCTCCACGAGCAGTACTTC; CDR3: CAWSNLHEQYF
length: 15; V: TRBV19; size: .; J: TRBJ1-2; D: TRBD1; DNA: TGTGCCAGTATTAAGTGGGCAGGGGGCGAAGATGGCTACACCTTC; CDR3: CASIKWAGGEDGYTF